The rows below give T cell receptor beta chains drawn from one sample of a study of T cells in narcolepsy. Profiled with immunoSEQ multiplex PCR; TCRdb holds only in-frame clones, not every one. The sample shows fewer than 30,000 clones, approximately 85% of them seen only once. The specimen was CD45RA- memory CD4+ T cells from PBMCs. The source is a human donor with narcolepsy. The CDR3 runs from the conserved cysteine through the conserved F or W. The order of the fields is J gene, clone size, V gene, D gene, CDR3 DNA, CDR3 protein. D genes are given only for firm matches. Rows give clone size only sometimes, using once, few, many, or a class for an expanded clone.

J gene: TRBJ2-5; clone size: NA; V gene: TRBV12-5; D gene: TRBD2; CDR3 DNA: TGTGCTAGTGCCTTGGGAGGGCCGGTTGAGACCCAGTACTTC; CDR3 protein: CASALGGPVETQYF
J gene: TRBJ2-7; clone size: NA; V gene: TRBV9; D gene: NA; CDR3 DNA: TGTGCCAGCAGCGTAGGGGCAGGGGTAGCCTACGAGCAGTACTTC; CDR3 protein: CASSVGAGVAYEQYF
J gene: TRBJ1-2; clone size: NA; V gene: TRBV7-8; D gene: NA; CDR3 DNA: TGTGCCAGCAGCCCTTCCGGGAGTAATGGCTACACCTTC; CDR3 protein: CASSPSGSNGYTF
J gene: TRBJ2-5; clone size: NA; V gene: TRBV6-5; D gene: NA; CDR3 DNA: TGTGCCAGCACCAGGACACGGCGAGAGACCCAGTACTTC; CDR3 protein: CASTRTRRETQYF
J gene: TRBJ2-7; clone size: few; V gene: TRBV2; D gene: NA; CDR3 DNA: TGTGCCAGCAGGACCGGCGGGAACTTCTACGAGCAGTACTTC; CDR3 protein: CASRTGGNFYEQYF
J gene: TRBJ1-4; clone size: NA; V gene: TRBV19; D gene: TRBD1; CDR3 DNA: TGTGCCAGTAGTTCTCGAGGGGGCTCGGAAAAACTGTTTTTT; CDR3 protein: CASSSRGGSEKLFF
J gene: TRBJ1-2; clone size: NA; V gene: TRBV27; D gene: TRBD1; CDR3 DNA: TGTGCCAGCAGACCGGACAGGGCCTTTGGCTATGGCTACACCTTC; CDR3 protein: CASRPDRAFGYGYTF
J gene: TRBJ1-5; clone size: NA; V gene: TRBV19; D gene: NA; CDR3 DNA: TGTGCCAGTAGTGAAGGAGGGTCGCACGGCAATCAGCCCCAGCATTTT; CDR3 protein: CASSEGGSHGNQPQHF
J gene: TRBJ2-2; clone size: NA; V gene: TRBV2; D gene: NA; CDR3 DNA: TGTGCCAGCAGGGGGACTGCGAACACCGGGGAGCTGTTTTTT; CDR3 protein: CASRGTANTGELFF
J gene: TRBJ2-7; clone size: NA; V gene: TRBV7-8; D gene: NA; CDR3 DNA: TGTGCCAGCGGGCTACAGGACTACGAGCAGTACTTC; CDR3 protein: CASGLQDYEQYF
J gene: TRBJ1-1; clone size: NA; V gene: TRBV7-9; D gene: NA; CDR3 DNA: TGTGCCAGCAGCTACCCTCAGGGGATAAAGAACACTGAAGCTTTCTTT; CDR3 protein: CASSYPQGIKNTEAFF
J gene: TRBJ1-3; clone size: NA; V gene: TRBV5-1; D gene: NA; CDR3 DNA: TGCGCCAGCAGCTTGTCGGGGGACGACTCTGGAAACACCATATATTTT; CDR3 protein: CASSLSGDDSGNTIYF
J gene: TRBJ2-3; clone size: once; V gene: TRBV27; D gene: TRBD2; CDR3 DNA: TGTGCCAGCAGTTTATATCGGTCAGGGAGGGCCCGGGATACGCAGTATTTT; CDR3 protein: CASSLYRSGRARDTQYF
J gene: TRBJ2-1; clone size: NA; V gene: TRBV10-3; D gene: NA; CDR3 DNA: TGTGCCATCAGTGGCGGGACCGAGAATGAGCAGTTCTTC; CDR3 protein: CAISGGTENEQFF
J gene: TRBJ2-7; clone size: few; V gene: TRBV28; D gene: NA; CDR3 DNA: TGTGCCAGCAATCCAACAGGACCTATTTACGAGCAGTACTTC; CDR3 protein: CASNPTGPIYEQYF
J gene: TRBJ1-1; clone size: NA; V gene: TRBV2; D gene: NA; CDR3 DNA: TGTGCCAGCAGTGATCAACTGAGCGAAGCTTTCTTT; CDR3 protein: CASSDQLSEAFF
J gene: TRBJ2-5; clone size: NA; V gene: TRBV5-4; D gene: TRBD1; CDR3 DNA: TGTGCCAGTACAGGGGTTGCGGAGACCCAGTACTTC; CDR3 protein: CASTGVAETQYF
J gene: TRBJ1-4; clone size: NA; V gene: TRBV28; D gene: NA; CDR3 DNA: TGTGCCAGCAGTTTAGAGGAAAAACTGTTTTTT; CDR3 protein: CASSLEEKLFF
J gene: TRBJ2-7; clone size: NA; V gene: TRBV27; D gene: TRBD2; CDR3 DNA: TGTGCCAGCAGATCTAGCGGGAGGGCCTACGAGCAGTACTTC; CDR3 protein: CASRSSGRAYEQYF
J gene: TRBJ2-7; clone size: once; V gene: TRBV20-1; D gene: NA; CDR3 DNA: TGCAGTGCCCCCAGCTCCTACGAGCAGTACTTC; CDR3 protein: CSAPSSYEQYF
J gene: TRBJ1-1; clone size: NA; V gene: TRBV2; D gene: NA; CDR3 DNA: TGTGCCAGCACCTTGAGACAGGAGTACACTGAAGCTTTCTTT; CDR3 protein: CASTLRQEYTEAFF
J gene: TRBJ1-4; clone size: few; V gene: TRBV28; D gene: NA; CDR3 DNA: TGTGCCAGGGGGGGTGAAAAACTGTTTTTT; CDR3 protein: CARGGEKLFF
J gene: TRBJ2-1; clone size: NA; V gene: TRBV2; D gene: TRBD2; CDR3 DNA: TGTGCCAGCAGTGAAGTGAGACTAGCAGTATACAATGAGCAGTTCTTC; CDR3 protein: CASSEVRLAVYNEQFF
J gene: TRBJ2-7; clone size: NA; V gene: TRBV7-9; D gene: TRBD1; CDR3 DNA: TGTGCCAGCAGCTATACCGACAGGGGGGGCTCCTACGAGCAGTACTTC; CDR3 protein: CASSYTDRGGSYEQYF
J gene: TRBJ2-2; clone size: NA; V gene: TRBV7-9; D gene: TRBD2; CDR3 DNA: TGTGCCAGCAGCAGGGGACTAGCGGGATTCACCGGGGAGCTGTTTTTT; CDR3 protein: CASSRGLAGFTGELFF
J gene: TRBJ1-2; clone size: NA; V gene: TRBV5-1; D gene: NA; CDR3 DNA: TGCGCCAGCAGCGAGGGAAGAGGACCCGGGAACTATGGCTACACCTTC; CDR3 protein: CASSEGRGPGNYGYTF
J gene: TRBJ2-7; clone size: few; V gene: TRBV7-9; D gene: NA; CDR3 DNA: TGTGCCAGCAGTTCTCGGGGCTACGAGCAGTACTTC; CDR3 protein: CASSSRGYEQYF
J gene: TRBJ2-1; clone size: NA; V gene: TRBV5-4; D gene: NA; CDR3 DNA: TGTGCCAGCAGCTCCCGCGAAAGCGGCTCCTACAATGAGCAGTTCTTC; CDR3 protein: CASSSRESGSYNEQFF
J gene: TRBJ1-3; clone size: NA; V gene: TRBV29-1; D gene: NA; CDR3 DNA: TGCAGCGTCGGGGGGGGAAACACCATATATTTT; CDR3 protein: CSVGGGNTIYF
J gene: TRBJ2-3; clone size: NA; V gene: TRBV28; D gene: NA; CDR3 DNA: TGTGCCAGCAGCTACGCGGATACGCAGTATTTT; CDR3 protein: CASSYADTQYF
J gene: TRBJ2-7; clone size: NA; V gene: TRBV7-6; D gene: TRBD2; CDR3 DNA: TGTGCCAGCAGCCAGGGACTAGCGGGAGCCTCTTTCTCCTACGAGCAGTACTTC; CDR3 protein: CASSQGLAGASFSYEQYF
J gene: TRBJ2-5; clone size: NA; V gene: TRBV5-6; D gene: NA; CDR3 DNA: TGTGCCAGCAGCTCAAGGGGCCCCGAAGAGACCCAGTACTTC; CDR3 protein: CASSSRGPEETQYF
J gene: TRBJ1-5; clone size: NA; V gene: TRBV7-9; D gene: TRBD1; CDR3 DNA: TGTGCCAGCAGCCCCACCGGGACAGGGTTGAGTCAGCCCCAGCATTTT; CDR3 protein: CASSPTGTGLSQPQHF
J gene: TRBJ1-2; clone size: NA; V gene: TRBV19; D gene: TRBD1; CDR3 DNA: TGTGCCAGTAGTATCGACAGGGAACGGGCCTATGGCTACACCTTC; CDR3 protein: CASSIDRERAYGYTF
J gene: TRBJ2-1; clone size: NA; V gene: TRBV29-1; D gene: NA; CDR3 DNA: TGCAGCGTAAAAAAAGGGTCACAGGGTGAGCAGTTCTTC; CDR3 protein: CSVKKGSQGEQFF
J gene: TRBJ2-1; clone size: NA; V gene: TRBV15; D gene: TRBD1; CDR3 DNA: TGTGCCACCAGCAGAGGGATAGAGGGGGCGATTAGGAATGAGCAGTTCTTC; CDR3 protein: CATSRGIEGAIRNEQFF
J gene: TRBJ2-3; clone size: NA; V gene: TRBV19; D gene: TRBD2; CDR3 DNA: TGTGCCAGTAGTATAGTCTCCCCCGGGTTAGACGGGAGGGGCGATACGCAGTATTTT; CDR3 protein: CASSIVSPGLDGRGDTQYF
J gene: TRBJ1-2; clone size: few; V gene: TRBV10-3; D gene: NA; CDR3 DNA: TGTGCCATCAGTGGAGCAGGGGACCGTGGCTACACCTTC; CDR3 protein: CAISGAGDRGYTF
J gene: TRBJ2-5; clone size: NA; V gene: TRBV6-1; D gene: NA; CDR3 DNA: TGTGCCAGCAGTGAAGCGATAGGTGATCCGGGGACCCAGTACTTC; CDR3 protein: CASSEAIGDPGTQYF
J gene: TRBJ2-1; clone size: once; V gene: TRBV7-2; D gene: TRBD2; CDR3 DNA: TGTGCCAGCAGCTCAGAAATGCTTGGGACTAGTTACAATGAGCAGTTCTTC; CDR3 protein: CASSSEMLGTSYNEQFF
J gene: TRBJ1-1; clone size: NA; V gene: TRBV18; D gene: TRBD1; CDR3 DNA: TGTGCCAGCTCACCGGAGACAGGGGAGACTGAAGCTTTCTTT; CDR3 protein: CASSPETGETEAFF
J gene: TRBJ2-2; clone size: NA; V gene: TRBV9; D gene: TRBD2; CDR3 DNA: TGTGCCAGCAGCGTAGATCAGCGGGAGTTCGGGGAGCTGTTTTTT; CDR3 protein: CASSVDQREFGELFF
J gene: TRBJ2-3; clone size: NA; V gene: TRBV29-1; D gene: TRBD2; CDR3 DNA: TGCAGCGGTGGGGGCGGGAGGACCACCGGAACAGATACGCAGTATTTT; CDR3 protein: CSGGGGRTTGTDTQYF
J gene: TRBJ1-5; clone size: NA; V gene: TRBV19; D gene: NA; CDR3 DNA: TGTGCCAGTAGTACAGGGATACTTAGCAATCAGCCCCAGCATTTT; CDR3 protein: CASSTGILSNQPQHF
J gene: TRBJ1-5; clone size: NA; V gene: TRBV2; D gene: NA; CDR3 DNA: TGTGCCAGCACACGGCAGGTGGAGGTTAATCAGCCCCAGCATTTT; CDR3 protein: CASTRQVEVNQPQHF
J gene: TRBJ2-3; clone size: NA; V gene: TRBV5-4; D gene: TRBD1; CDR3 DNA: TGTGCCAGCAGCCGGACAGGGGAGGATACGCAGTATTTT; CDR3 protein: CASSRTGEDTQYF
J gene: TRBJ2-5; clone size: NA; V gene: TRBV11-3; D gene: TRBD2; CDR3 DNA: TGTGCCAGCAGCTCGGGACTAAAGGGAGGGGAGACCCAGTACTTC; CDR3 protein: CASSSGLKGGETQYF
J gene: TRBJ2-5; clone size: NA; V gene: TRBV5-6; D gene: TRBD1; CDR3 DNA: TGTGCCAGCAGCTTGGCCTGGGCAGGGGGCTTGGAGACCCAGTACTTC; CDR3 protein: CASSLAWAGGLETQYF
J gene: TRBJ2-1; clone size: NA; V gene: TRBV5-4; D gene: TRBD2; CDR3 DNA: TGTGCCAGCACCAAGGGGGGGACTAGCAGATACAATGAGCAGTTCTTC; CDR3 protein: CASTKGGTSRYNEQFF
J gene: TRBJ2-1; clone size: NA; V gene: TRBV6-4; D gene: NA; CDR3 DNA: TGTGCCAGCAGTCTAACGTCTAGCGCGGGAAACTACAATGAGCAGTTCTTC; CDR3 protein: CASSLTSSAGNYNEQFF
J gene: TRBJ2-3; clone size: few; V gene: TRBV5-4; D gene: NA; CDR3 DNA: TGTGCCAGCACCCTCCAGGGGCACGTTGACACAGATACGCAGTATTTT; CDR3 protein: CASTLQGHVDTDTQYF
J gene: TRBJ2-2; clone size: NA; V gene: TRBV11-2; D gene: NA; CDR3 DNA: TGTGCCAGCAGCTTAGAAGCTAGCACCGGGGAGCTGTTTTTT; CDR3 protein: CASSLEASTGELFF
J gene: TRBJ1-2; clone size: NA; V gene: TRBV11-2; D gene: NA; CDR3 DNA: TGTGCCAGCAGCTTGAATAGGGGTGGGAGGCATGGCTACACCTTC; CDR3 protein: CASSLNRGGRHGYTF
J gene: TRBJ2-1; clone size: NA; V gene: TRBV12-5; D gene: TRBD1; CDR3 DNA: TGTGCTAGTGGAGCCGACAGGGGGCGCGGGCAGTTCTTC; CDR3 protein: CASGADRGRGQFF
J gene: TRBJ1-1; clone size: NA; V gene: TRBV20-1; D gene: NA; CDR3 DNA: TGCAGTGCCCGAGCGAGCTATGAAGCTTTCTTT; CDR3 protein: CSARASYEAFF